Included here is one TCR beta chain sequence, with context. This clone was counted once. It lacks a known antigen. There are no base qualities to consult, and no much larger clone falls within one base. This entry is derived from a study of T cell responses to AZD1222 COVID-19 vaccine (dated by TCRdb to 2020 to 2023). Describing the broader study: AZD1222 recipients with second doses at about 4 weeks or about 12 weeks were pooled, because spike-specific TCR depth and breadth did not differ between schedules. A total of about 230 trial participants underwent TCR sequencing, of whom about 210 received two doses of AZD1222 and some 26 received two doses of the MenACWY control vaccine. Trial participants were enrolled by age into subgroups of 18-55, 56-69 and 70-plus years, and roughly 160, 29 and 62 TCR-sequenced participants, respectively, were included in these subgroups.

The intended sense of this specimen's time point label: baseline before first vaccination. Vaccinee samples came from UK trials COV001 and COV002, including a single-blind randomized controlled phase 2/3 trial of AZD1222 (ChAdOx1 nCoV-19) in healthy adults. Trial participant PBMC samples were collected at day 0 and day 28 after the second dose for TCRbeta chain sequencing. The CDR3 regions of human TCRbeta chains were analyzed by immunosequencing. Processing in the source paper ran as follows. TCRs in the repertoires were matched against a reference library of SARS-CoV-2-specific TCRs that had been generated with the MIRA antigen-specificity platform. Breadth was defined as the fraction of unique TCRs that were SARS-CoV-2-associated, and depth was defined as the fraction of total T cells that were SARS-CoV-2-associated. Using the MIRA data, each spike-specific TCR was assigned both to the spike region to which the TCR was reactive and to a CD4 or CD8 class. Log10-transformed breadth and depth values were compared by one-way ANOVA with Sidak's multiple comparisons tests. This immuneACCESS table, as held by TCRdb, lists in-frame sequences with V and J called but not all clones. Of the missing ones, under half trace to an unresolved V gene in checked studies; the others have no known cause. D and trimming come from the DNA, and the V and J calls and clone size come from that table. For this sample there are around 80,000 clones; around 88% appear just once. The ten largest clones add up to 8.5% to 10% of the sample.

What the study reported, not specific to this receptor: The vaccine-associated CD4 TCRs covered the entire spike protein, and the dominant responses fell in regions 160-218 and 743-854. Spike-specific TCR breadth and depth rose significantly after two AZD1222 doses compared with day 0 and with MenACWY recipients. Conclusions about previously exposed vaccinees are limited because only six or seven AZD1222 recipients were SARS-CoV-2 seropositive at baseline. Nearly half of unique spike-specific TCRs reportedly recognized epitopes outside regions mutated in the B.1.351 and B.1.1.7 variants. Because no samples from the day 14 peak response were available, repertoires could be characterized only after the peak T cell response. In the small 56-69-year group, the increase in depth fell short of significance, most likely because of low power. Participants were mostly white British and included more females than males, and it was suggested by the authors that clonal diversity may have been underestimated.

V gives up 2 bases and J gives up 1 base, and the segment between their germline ends measures 8 bases. CDR1 SEHNR and CDR2 FQNEAQ are derived from the germline V gene (reference sequence). The CDR3 goes from the cysteine to the phenylalanine over 14 residues. The only DNA kept is the CDR3, 42 bases in frame from the first base. The sequence came from an adult in good health. The sequenced sample was peripheral blood, obtained on day 0 of AZD1222 vaccination. The chain links TRBV7-9 with TRBJ1-1, with no confident D gene call. The CDR3 has the sequence CASSLIGGNTEAFF. The DNA sequence follows: TGTGCCAGCAGCTTAATTGGAGGGAACACTGAAGCTTTCTTT.